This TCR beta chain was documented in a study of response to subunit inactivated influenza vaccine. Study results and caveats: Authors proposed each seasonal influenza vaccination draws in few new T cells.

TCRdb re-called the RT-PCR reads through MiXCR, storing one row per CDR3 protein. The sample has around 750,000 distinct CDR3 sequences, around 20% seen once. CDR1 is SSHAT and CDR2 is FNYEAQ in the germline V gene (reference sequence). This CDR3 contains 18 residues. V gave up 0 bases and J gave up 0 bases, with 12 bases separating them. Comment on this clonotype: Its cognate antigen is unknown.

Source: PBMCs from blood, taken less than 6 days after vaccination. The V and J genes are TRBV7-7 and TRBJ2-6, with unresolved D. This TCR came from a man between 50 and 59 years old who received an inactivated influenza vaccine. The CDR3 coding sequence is TGTGCCAGCAGCTTAGCTGGGCCATTTGACTCTGGGGCCAACGTCCTGACTTTC. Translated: CASSLAGPFDSGANVLTF.